Shown below are 26 T cell receptor beta chains from a single sample sequenced in a study of CD8 T cells in ankylosing spondylitis. Each CDR3 protein gets one entry after TCRdb re-called the 5' RACE reads with MiXCR. This sample yields over 25,000 distinct CDR3 sequences, of which approximately 14% are seen a single time; approximately 35% belongs to the top ten. Input material: blood. These receptors were obtained from a male donor with ankylosing spondylitis or in good health (not recorded which).

This clonotype appeared a few times. This rearrangement joins TRBV5-1 to TRBJ2-1, with TRBD2 matching 9 bases. Trimming cost V 6 bases and J 9 bases; bases outside gene matches: 7. CDR1 is SGHRS, CDR2 YFSETQ, per germline. This CDR3 comprises 13 residues. The CDR3 here is CASNDLAGSEQFF. DNA for the CDR3: TGCGCCAGCAATGATCTAGCGGGAAGTGAGCAGTTCTTC.

This clonotype was counted at least ten times. The chain employs TRBV12-3 or TRBV12-4 and TRBJ2-2; TRBD1 is a possible D gene (5 bases). This CDR3 has 16 amino acids. V dropped 6 bases and J dropped 0 bases, with 14 bases sitting between them. CDR3 residues: CASSQGPTANTGELFF. CDR3 sequence (DNA): TGTGCCAGCAGCCAGGGCCCGACGGCGAACACCGGGGAGCTGTTTTTT.

The sample holds a few counts of this clonotype. The chain links TRBV5-6 to TRBJ2-1, with 12 bases fitting TRBD2. With V trimmed by 4 bases and J by 4 bases, 9 bases remained unmatched. The CDR3 runs 17 residues. CDR1 is SGHDT, CDR2 YYEEEE, per germline. CDR3 coding DNA: TGTGCCAGCAGCGGATTACTAGCGGGAGGACGGTACAATGAGCAGTTCTTC. It translates to CASSGLLAGGRYNEQFF.

The chain carries TRBV5-1 and TRBJ2-1; D gene uncertain. The germline V and J ends were trimmed by 0 bases and 8 bases, with 12 bases remaining between them. The CDR3 sequence is 14 residues long. CDR1 and CDR2 (germline): SGHRS, YFSETQ. The CDR3 DNA is TGCGCCAGCAGCTTGGGAGTTATTAGAGATGAGCAGTTCTTC. This encodes CASSLGVIRDEQFF. The entire variable domain, with the rest obtained from reference TRBV5-1 and TRBJ2-1, is as follows: KAGVTQTPRYLIKTRGQQVTLSCSPISGHRSVSWYQQTPGQGLQFLFEYFSETQRNKGNFPGRFSGRQFSNSRSEMNVSTLELGDSALYLCASSLGVIRDEQFFGPGTRLTVL.

This chain connects TRBV7-9 to TRBJ2-5, with TRBD1 matching over 9 bases. The CDR3 covers 16 residues. V lost 4 bases to trimming and J lost 5 bases; unmatched junction nucleotides: 11. The V gene's germline CDR1 is SEHNR and CDR2 FQNEAQ (reference sequence). CDR3 sequence (DNA): TGTGCCAGCAGCTCCTTTCGGGACAGGGCGCGGGAGACCCAGTACTTC. This gives the protein CASSSFRDRARETQYF. Together with reference TRBV7-9 and TRBJ2-5, the CDR3 gives the full variable domain: DTGVSQNPRHKITKRGQNVTFRCDPISEHNRLYWYRQTLGQGPEFLTYFQNEAQLEKSRLLSDRFSAERPKGSFSTLEIQRTEQGDSAMYLCASSSFRDRARETQYFGPGTRLLVL.

A few counts support this clonotype. The chain recombines TRBV12-3 or TRBV12-4 with TRBJ2-5; D might be TRBD1 (5 bases). This CDR3 contains 13 residues. Trimming took 7 bases from V and 5 from J, leaving 14 bases between them. The CDR3, as DNA: TGTGCCAGCACCCTCGTTAGGGGCGAGACCCAGTACTTC. Translation gives CASTLVRGETQYF.

This clonotype was seen only a few times. This chain links TRBV2 with TRBJ2-4, with 8 bases lining up with TRBD1. The CDR3 sequence is 15 residues long. V lost 6 bases and J lost 6; bases outside the gene matches: 10. Germline CDR1 and CDR2: SNHLY and FYNNEI. CDR3 nucleotides: TGTGCCAGCAGCCCGACAGGGGTCGGAGGAAACATTCAGTACTTC. This translates into CASSPTGVGGNIQYF.

This clonotype was detected a few times. The chain is built from TRBV12-3 or TRBV12-4 and TRBJ2-2; no reliable D call. V shed 6 bases and J shed 6 bases, with 8 bases lying between them. CDR3 size: 12 residues. CDR3 residues: CASRTTAGELFF. In DNA, the CDR3 is TGTGCCAGCAGAACCACGGCCGGGGAGCTGTTTTTT.

The CDR3: CASRDSGAPSETQYF. The CDR3 DNA sequence: TGTGCCAGCAGAGATTCAGGGGCCCCCTCAGAGACCCAGTACTTC. V and J are TRBV6-5 and TRBJ2-5; D perhaps matches TRBD1 (6 bases). Trimming removed 6 bases from V and 4 bases from J, with 18 bases in between. Germline V gives CDR1 MNHEY, CDR2 SVGAGI. The CDR3 has 15 residues.

V gene TRBV4-3 combines with J gene TRBJ1-1; tentatively, D is TRBD1 (5 bases). The ends were cut back, 4 bases at V and 1 base at J, with 13 bases in the middle. This CDR3 has 15 amino acids. The germline V gene has CDR1 LGHNA and CDR2 YSLEER. CDR3 in DNA: TGCGCCAGCAGCCCCCATTGGGGCGCGAACACTGAAGCTTTCTTT. It yields the protein CASSPHWGANTEAFF.

J is TRBJ2-7 and V is TRBV5-1; the D call may be TRBD1 or TRBD2 (5 bases each). V shed 4 bases and J shed 9 bases, with 17 bases lying between them. This CDR3 contains 13 residues. The germline gives CDR1 SGHRS, CDR2 YFSETQ. Written as DNA, the CDR3 is TGCGCCAGCAGCCTTAGGGACCATTCCGGGCAGTACTTC. Protein sequence: CASSLRDHSGQYF.

The table lists this clonotype with a few counts. The V and J genes are TRBV15 and TRBJ2-2; D uncertain. The V gene lost 5 bases and the J gene lost 4 bases, with 8 bases spanning the gap. CDR1 is LNHNV and CDR2 is YYDKDF in the germline V gene (reference sequence). The CDR3 has 13 amino acids. CDR3 in DNA: TGTGCCACCAGCGTGTCCCCCACCGGGGAGCTGTTTTTT. It translates to CATSVSPTGELFF.

A note on this clonotype: An end of the junction does not agree with germline; a read error may underlie this. This chain joins TRBV6-5 and TRBJ2-1; D possibly uses TRBD1 or TRBD2 (5 bases each). The CDR3 is 13 residues long. The germline V gene encodes CDR1 MNHEY and CDR2 SVGAGI. The DNA for the CDR3 is TGTGCCAGCAGTTACTCGACGGGGCGGCCTCGGGTCTTC. Translation: CASSYSTGRPRVF.

The chain links TRBV2 to TRBJ2-1; TRBD2 is a possible D gene (6 bases). Between the trimmed V and J ends, which lost 5 bases and 5 bases, there was a span of 16 bases. The CDR3 is made up of 15 amino acids. CDR1 is SNHLY, CDR2 FYNNEI, per germline. CDR3 coding DNA: TGTGCCAGCAGTCGGGGGTCCCCCCGTAACAATGAGCAGTTCTTC. Encoded protein: CASSRGSPRNNEQFF.

The chain recombines TRBV5-6 with TRBJ2-2, with D possibly being TRBD2 (6 bases). Germline V gene data show CDR1 as SGHDT and CDR2 as YYEEEE. The V and J ends lost 0 bases and 6 bases respectively, with 12 bases between them. There are 15 residues in the CDR3. The CDR3 protein is CASSLVTSLAGELFF. The CDR3 coding sequence is TGTGCCAGCAGCTTGGTAACTAGCTTGGCCGGGGAGCTGTTTTTT.

The chain joins TRBV15 to TRBJ2-7, with D possibly being TRBD2 (6 bases). V shed 1 base and J shed 5 bases, with 12 bases lying between them. CDR1 is LNHNV, CDR2 YYDKDF, per germline (reference sequence). CDR3 length: 14 amino acids. The CDR3 loop reads CATSRGGNVNEQYF. The CDR3 DNA reads as TGTGCCACCAGCAGAGGCGGGAACGTCAACGAGCAGTACTTC.

J is TRBJ1-1 and V is TRBV7-3, with TRBD1 matching 7 bases. Germline trimming cut 4 bases from V and 1 base from J; bases unmatched to any gene: 3. The CDR3 runs to 14 residues. CDR1 and CDR2 (germline): SGHTA, FQGTGA. The CDR3 loop is CASSSTGRNTEAFF. The CDR3 region has the DNA TGTGCCAGCAGCTCGACAGGGCGGAACACTGAAGCTTTCTTT.

In its sample, this clonotype was seen a few times. The chain carries TRBV7-7 and TRBJ2-1, with 11 bases matching TRBD2. Germline CDR1 SSHAT, CDR2 FNYEAQ (reference sequence). Unmatched junction bases numbered 0, after V lost 0 bases and J lost 5 bases. CDR3 length: 15 amino acids. The CDR3 DNA is TGTGCCAGCAGCTTAGCGGGACTAGCGGACAATGAGCAGTTCTTC. As protein: CASSLAGLADNEQFF.

This clonotype was detected a few times. The DNA is left out, because the CDR3 cannot be placed on it with certainty; the CDR3 is given as TCRdb lists it. The gene calls are TRBV21-1 and TRBJ2-2; the DNA was not compared with TRBD1, the D call given in the table. TRBV21-1 is a pseudogene locus. Including both end residues, the CDR3 is 15 amino acids long. This CDR3 is CASSGVGGGTGELFF.

This clonotype has a handful of counts. CDR3 nucleotide sequence: TGCGCCAGCAGTAGCGGCCAAGACCCCGTCGCAGATACGCAGTATTTT. This sequence encodes CASSSGQDPVADTQYF. The gene calls are TRBV4-3 and TRBJ2-3, with D perhaps matching TRBD2 (6 bases). Germline CDR1 and CDR2: LGHNA and YSLEER. The ends were cut back, 6 bases at V and 4 bases at J, with 20 bases in the middle. The length of the CDR3 is 16 residues.

This clonotype was detected a few times. The rearrangement uses TRBV27 and TRBJ2-3; TRBD2 aligns across 8 bases. The CDR3 spans 15 residues. V shed 5 bases, J shed 0 bases, and the junction held 4 bases outside the gene matches. Germline-derived CDR1 and CDR2 are MNHEY and SMNVEV (reference sequence). CDR3 sequence (DNA): TGTGCCAGCAGTCATAGCGGGGCTAGCACAGATACGCAGTATTTT. As protein: CASSHSGASTDTQYF.

V gene TRBV12-3 or TRBV12-4 combines with J gene TRBJ2-1; 14 bases fit TRBD2. The trim removed 4 bases at V and 9 bases at J, leaving 2 bases unmatched. This CDR3 is built from 14 residues. This CDR3 reads CASSSGLAGVEQFF. In nucleotides, the CDR3 is TGTGCCAGCAGTTCGGGACTAGCGGGAGTTGAGCAGTTCTTC.

This clonotype has only a few counts. The chain combines TRBV7-9 with TRBJ2-2; possible D gene TRBD1, 6 bases. The CDR3 totals 14 residues. Germline lookup yields CDR1 SEHNR and CDR2 FQNEAQ (reference sequence). V lost 7 bases, J lost 0 bases, and 9 bases lay in between. The CDR3 region has the DNA TGTGCCAGCAACAGGGATGCGAACACCGGGGAGCTGTTTTTT. It encodes CASNRDANTGELFF.

This chain connects TRBV4-2 to TRBJ2-3; 7 bases fit TRBD2. Germline V gene data show CDR1 as LGHNA and CDR2 as YNFKEQ. The V gene end was trimmed by 1 base and the J gene end by 0 bases; junction bases not matched to a gene: 4. There are 16 residues in the CDR3. Here the CDR3 reads CASSQGPAGSTDTQYF. The CDR3 nucleotides are TGTGCCAGCAGCCAAGGCCCAGCGGGAAGCACAGATACGCAGTATTTT.

This clonotype was counted only a few times. The chain recombines TRBV20-1 with TRBJ1-4; D perhaps matches TRBD1 (5 bases). V was trimmed by 0 bases and J by 8 bases, leaving 13 bases between them. CDR3 size: 14 residues. CDR1 DFQATT and CDR2 SNEGSKA come from the germline V gene (reference sequence). CDR3 sequence: CSARDRGRGEKLFF. The CDR3 bases are TGCAGTGCTAGAGATCGAGGACGGGGGGAAAAACTGTTTTTT.

This clonotype appeared once. The rearrangement joins TRBV12-3 or TRBV12-4 to TRBJ2-7, with D perhaps matching TRBD1 or TRBD2 (6 bases each). The CDR3 sequence is 14 residues long. Trimming took off 2 bases at V and 4 bases at J, with 12 bases between the two ends. CDR3 bases: TGTGCCAGCAGTTTAAGGGGGGATTTGTACGAGCAGTACTTC. Translating gives CASSLRGDLYEQYF.